The 2 T cell receptor beta chains below were found in one sample sequenced in a study of OX40 agonist ivuxolimab in advanced cancers. Using immunoSEQ multiplex PCR, the repertoire was profiled, and TCRdb retains in-frame clones only, with some absent. The table lists roughly 77,000 clones, about 90% of them singletons. The sequencing here drew on CD4+ or CD8+ T cells sorted from blood, taken in a trial of the OX40 agonist ivuxolimab. These receptors all come from an adult with an advanced solid tumor such as melanoma, head and neck, liver or kidney cancer.

The genes are TRBV4-3 and TRBJ2-7, with D maybe TRBD2 (6 bases). Trimming cost V 0 bases and J 3 bases, with 15 bases left between them. CDR3 length: 16 amino acids. Germline values: CDR1 LGHNA, CDR2 YSLEER. The CDR3 protein is CASSQEKSGFNYEQYF. The CDR3 DNA reads as TGCGCCAGCAGCCAAGAAAAAAGCGGGTTTAACTACGAGCAGTACTTC.

Here the CDR3 reads CAWSLGGDNEKLFF. CDR3 nucleotide sequence: TGTGCCTGGAGCTTGGGGGGGGATAATGAAAAACTGTTTTTT. The gene calls are TRBV30 and TRBJ1-4, with TRBD1 as a possible D gene (5 bases). The CDR3 contains 14 residues. The germline gives CDR1 GTSNPN, CDR2 SVGIG (reference sequence). The V and J ends lost 3 bases and 4 bases respectively, with 12 bases between them. Filled out from reference TRBV30 and TRBJ1-4, the complete variable domain reads SQTIHQWPATLVQPVGSPLSLECTVEGTSNPNLYWYRQAAGRGLQLLFYSVGIGQISSEVPQNLSASRPQDRQFILSSKKLLLSDSGFYLCAWSLGGDNEKLFFGSGTQLSVL.